This T cell receptor (beta chain) was sequenced for a study of cytomegalovirus exposure and HLA in healthy donors. Study outcomes and limitations: Later analysis identified a missense DCLRE1C variant that was linked to TCR beta V- and J-gene trimming. The classifier was said to identify cytomegalovirus status with high specificity and sensitivity. When a later analysis compared HLA-associated TCR beta chains with equally common others, the HLA-associated chains turned out to be more clonally expanded and to have lower generation probabilities.

Of note for this clone: The antigen is undetermined.

V was shortened by 1 base and J by 6 bases, with 12 bases between the two germline ends. The CDR3 has 13 amino acids. Germline-derived CDR1 and CDR2 are GTSNPN and SVGIG (reference sequence). The PCR contained 60 Vbeta and 13 Jbeta primers. Produced via immunoSEQ multiplex PCR; TCRdb's table is partial and in-frame only. The sample lists approximately 160,000 clones, roughly 85% seen once, with roughly 10% in the top ten. The sequencing input was PBMCs. The chain recombines TRBV30 with TRBJ1-1; D is ambiguous. The TCR sequence derives from a man aged 18 to 30 in good health and CMV-seropositive. The CDR3 protein is CAWSATAAAEAFF. The CDR3 region has the DNA TGTGCCTGGAGTGCTACAGCGGCCGCTGAAGCTTTCTTT.